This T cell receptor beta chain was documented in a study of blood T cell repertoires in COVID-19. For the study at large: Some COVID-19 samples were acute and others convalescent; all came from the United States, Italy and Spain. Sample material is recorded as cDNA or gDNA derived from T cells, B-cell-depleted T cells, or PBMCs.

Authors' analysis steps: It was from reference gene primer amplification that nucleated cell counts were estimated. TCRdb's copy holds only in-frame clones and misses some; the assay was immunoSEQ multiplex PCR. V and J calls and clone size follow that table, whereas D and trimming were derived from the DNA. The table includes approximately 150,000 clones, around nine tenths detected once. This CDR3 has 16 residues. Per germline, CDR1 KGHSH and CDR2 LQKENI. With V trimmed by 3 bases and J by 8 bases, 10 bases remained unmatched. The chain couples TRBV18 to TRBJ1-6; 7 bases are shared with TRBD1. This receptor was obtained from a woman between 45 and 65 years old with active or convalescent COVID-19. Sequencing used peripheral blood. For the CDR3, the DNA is TGTGCCAGCTCACCCCAACAGGGGACACGGGATTCACCCCTCCACTTT. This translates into CASSPQQGTRDSPLHF.